The 4 T cell receptor beta chains reported below all come from one sample, sequenced in a study of human T cells and chemical hapten exposure. Time point specified: healthy volunteer bleed at 6 weeks. Total RNA extraction was carried out from unfractionated whole blood. Via MiXCR, TCRdb re-called the RACE reads, giving one row per CDR3 protein. The table records about 77,000 distinct CDR3 sequences, approximately 8.6% of them present only once. Sequenced sample: whole blood. The receptors here all came from a female donor in good health. Some clones in this sample may be carry-over from other donors' samples.

The chain employs TRBV7-8 and TRBJ2-3, with D possibly matching TRBD1 (7 bases). The V gene lost 5 bases and the J gene lost 3 bases, with 18 bases spanning the gap. The CDR3 spans 16 residues. Per germline, CDR1 SGHVS and CDR2 FQNEAQ. CDR3 loop: CASSPGGRLSTDTQYF. DNA of the CDR3: TGTGCCAGCAGCCCAGGGGGGCGACTTAGTACAGATACGCAGTATTTT.

The chain has TRBV12-5 and TRBJ2-5; D is possibly TRBD1 (5 bases). The CDR3 loop spans 14 amino acids. V was trimmed by 1 base and J by 1 base, leaving 7 bases between them. Germline-derived CDR1 and CDR2 are LGHNT and FRNRAP. CDR3: CASGLGQTQETQYF. CDR3 coding DNA: TGTGCTAGTGGTTTGGGACAGACCCAAGAGACCCAGTACTTC.

The chain employs TRBV6-5 and TRBJ1-6; D is ambiguous. The CDR3 is made up of 15 amino acids. Trimming removed 2 bases from V and 1 base from J, with 6 bases in between. Germline CDR1 and CDR2: MNHEY and SVGAGI. CDR3 residues: CASSYEGSYNSPLHF. CDR3 nucleotide sequence: TGTGCCAGCAGTTACGAGGGTTCCTATAATTCACCCCTCCACTTT.

In this sample, this clonotype turned up many times. This chain links TRBV29-1 with TRBJ2-5; 7 bases are a match to TRBD2. The germline gives CDR1 SQVTM, CDR2 ANQGSEA. The J segment lost 4 bases and the V segment lost 2 bases, leaving 7 bases of the junction unmatched. This CDR3 is 14 amino acids long. CDR3 residues: CSVEYPTSPETQYF. The CDR3 DNA reads as TGCAGCGTTGAATACCCGACTAGCCCAGAGACCCAGTACTTC.